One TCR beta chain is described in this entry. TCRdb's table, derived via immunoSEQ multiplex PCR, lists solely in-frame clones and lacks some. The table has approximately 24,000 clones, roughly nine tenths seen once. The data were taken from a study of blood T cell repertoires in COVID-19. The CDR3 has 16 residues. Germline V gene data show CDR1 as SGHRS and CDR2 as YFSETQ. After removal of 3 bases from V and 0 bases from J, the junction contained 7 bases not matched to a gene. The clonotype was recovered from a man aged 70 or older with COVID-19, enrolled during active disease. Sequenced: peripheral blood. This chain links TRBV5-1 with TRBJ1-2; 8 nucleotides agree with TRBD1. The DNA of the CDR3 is TGCGCCAGCAGCTCCGACAGGGGTCAAGCTAACTATGGCTACACCTTC. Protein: CASSSDRGQANYGYTF.